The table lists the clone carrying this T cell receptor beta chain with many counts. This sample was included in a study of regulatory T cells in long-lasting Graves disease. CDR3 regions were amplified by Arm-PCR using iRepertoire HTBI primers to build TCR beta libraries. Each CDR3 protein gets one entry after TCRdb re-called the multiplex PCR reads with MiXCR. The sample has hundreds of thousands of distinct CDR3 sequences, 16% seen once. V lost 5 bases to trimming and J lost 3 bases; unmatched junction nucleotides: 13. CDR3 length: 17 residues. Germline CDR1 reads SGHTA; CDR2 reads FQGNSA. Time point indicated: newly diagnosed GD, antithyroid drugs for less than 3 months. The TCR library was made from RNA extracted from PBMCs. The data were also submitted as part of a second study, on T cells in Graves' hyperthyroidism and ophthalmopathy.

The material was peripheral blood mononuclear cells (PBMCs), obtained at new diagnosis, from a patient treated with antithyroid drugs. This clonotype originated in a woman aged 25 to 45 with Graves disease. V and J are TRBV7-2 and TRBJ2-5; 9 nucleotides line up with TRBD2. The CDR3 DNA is TGTGCCAGCAGCATGGTAGCGGGAGTGGCCCTAAAAGAGACCCAGTACTTC. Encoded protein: CASSMVAGVALKETQYF.